The 15 T cell receptor beta chains below come from one sample, sequenced in a study of blood T cell repertoires in COVID-19. Here immunoSEQ multiplex PCR was the method, and the copy in TCRdb shows in-frame clones only, minus some. This repertoire shows around 310,000 clones, about 90% found once; its top ten account for roughly 1%. The specimen was peripheral blood. Receptors originate from a woman between 35 and 50 years old with COVID-19, enrolled during active disease.

V usage is TRBV9 and J usage is TRBJ2-3, with D possibly being TRBD1 (5 bases). Germline V gene data show CDR1 as SGDLS and CDR2 as YYNGEE. CDR3 size: 15 residues. Trimming took 3 bases from V and 1 from J, leaving 12 bases between them. CDR3 nucleotides: TGTGCCAGCAGCGCTAACCTAGGGGGCACAGATACGCAGTATTTT. Its protein is CASSANLGGTDTQYF.

The V and J genes are TRBV28 and TRBJ1-3; D is possibly TRBD1 (6 bases). V was cut by 3 bases and J by 2 bases, with 14 bases left in between. The CDR3 spans 16 residues. Per germline, CDR1 MDHEN and CDR2 SYDVKM. The CDR3 sequence is CASSFDAGTTGNTIYF. The CDR3 nucleotides are TGTGCCAGCAGTTTCGACGCCGGGACAACTGGAAACACCATATATTTT.

This clone was detected only a few times. J is TRBJ1-5 and V is TRBV6-1, with a possible D match to TRBD1 (6 bases). The CDR3 contains 16 residues. V lost 2 bases and J 6 bases, leaving 17 bases between the germline ends. From germline, CDR1 is MNHNS and CDR2 SASEGT. The CDR3: CASSETGQDGAQPQHF. In DNA form, the CDR3 reads TGTGCCAGCAGTGAAACAGGGCAGGATGGTGCTCAGCCCCAGCATTTT.

The V and J genes are TRBV5-1 and TRBJ2-2; tentatively, D is TRBD2 (6 bases). Trimming removed 1 base at V and 9 bases at J, with 19 bases between. Germline loops: CDR1 SGHRS, CDR2 YFSETQ. This CDR3 has 16 amino acids. The CDR3 sequence is CASSLMGGFRSRELFF. The CDR3 DNA reads TGCGCCAGCAGCTTGATGGGAGGATTCCGAAGCCGGGAGCTGTTTTTT.

The CDR3 nucleotides read TGTGCCAGCTCACCGCTAGGGAAGCGGGGAAACACCATATATTTT. Encoded protein: CASSPLGKRGNTIYF. The chain uses TRBV18 and TRBJ1-3; D gene unclear. CDR3 length equals 15 residues. CDR1 and CDR2 from the germline V gene are KGHSH and LQKENI. V was pared by 3 bases and J by 4 bases, with 13 bases between.

This clone has just one count. The gene calls are TRBV29-1 and TRBJ2-1, with 7 nucleotides matching TRBD1. V shed 7 bases and J 2 bases; nucleotides not matched to a gene: 8. The CDR3 is 14 residues long. Germline V CDR1 and CDR2: SQVTM, ANQGSEA. The CDR3 here is CSALRGLAYNEQFF. CDR3 sequence (DNA): TGCAGCGCCCTAAGGGGGCTGGCCTACAATGAGCAGTTCTTC.

This clone was observed once. CDR3 bases: TGTGCCAGTAGCTTAACAGGGGGTCCCTCCACAGATACGCAGTATTTT. Translating gives CASSLTGGPSTDTQYF. J is TRBJ2-3 and V is TRBV19; the match to TRBD1 covers 8 bases. After removal of 6 bases from V and 2 bases from J, the junction contained 10 bases not matched to a gene. The CDR3 runs 16 residues. Germline V gene sequence: CDR1 LNHDA, CDR2 SQIVND (reference sequence).

The chain uses TRBV4-3 and TRBJ2-3; 7 bases line up with TRBD1. CDR1 and CDR2 from the germline V gene are LGHNA and YSLEER. V dropped 3 bases and J dropped 1; count of bases not matched to a gene: 4. The CDR3 contains 15 residues. DNA of the CDR3: TGCGCCAGCAGCCACCTACAGGGGCGCACAGATACGCAGTATTTT. Protein product: CASSHLQGRTDTQYF.

The genes are TRBV19 and TRBJ2-6; no firm D call. V lost 2 bases, J lost 4 bases, and 12 bases lay in between. The CDR3 sequence is 16 residues long. Germline V lookup: CDR1 LNHDA, CDR2 SQIVND (reference sequence). In nucleotides, the CDR3 is TGTGCCAGTAGTATACCGCCAGTAGCCGGGGCCAACGTCCTGACTTTC. Its translation is CASSIPPVAGANVLTF.

The CDR3 nucleotides read TGTGCCAGCAGCTATGGACTAGCGGGCACAGATACGCAGTATTTT. Its protein is CASSYGLAGTDTQYF. This chain uses TRBV7-9 with TRBJ2-3; TRBD2 matches at 10 bases. CDR1 and CDR2 from the germline V gene are SEHNR and FQNEAQ (reference sequence). This CDR3 has 15 residues. V shed 4 bases and J 1 base; nucleotides not matched to a gene: 2.

The V and J genes are TRBV19 and TRBJ2-7, with 13 positions matching TRBD2. After removal of 5 bases from V and 3 bases from J, the junction contained 4 bases not matched to a gene. Per germline, CDR1 LNHDA and CDR2 SQIVND (reference sequence). The CDR3 has 15 amino acids. The CDR3 DNA sequence: TGTGCCAGTAGTTTCGGGACTAGCGGGATCTACGAGCAGTACTTC. Translating it yields CASSFGTSGIYEQYF.

The chain couples TRBV5-1 to TRBJ2-2; D gene ambiguous. The CDR3 covers 16 residues. Germline-derived CDR1 and CDR2 are SGHRS and YFSETQ. V lost 5 bases and J 2 bases, leaving 16 bases between the germline ends. CDR3 amino acids: CASRSETLGNTGELFF. The CDR3, as DNA: TGCGCCAGCAGGAGTGAGACCCTAGGCAACACCGGGGAGCTGTTTTTT.

The chain is built from TRBV19 and TRBJ1-5; no firm D call. CDR1 is LNHDA, CDR2 SQIVND, per germline (reference sequence). This CDR3 is built from 13 residues. Trimming shortened V by 6 bases and J by 6 bases, and 12 bases separated the two germline ends. The CDR3 loop is CASSQREGQPQHF. The CDR3 DNA sequence: TGTGCCAGTAGCCAACGTGAGGGTCAGCCCCAGCATTTT.

The rearrangement uses TRBV11-3 and TRBJ2-1; TRBD2 matches 12 bases. The CDR3 covers 16 residues. V dropped 5 bases and J dropped 6; count of bases not matched to a gene: 8. Germline loops: CDR1 SGHNT, CDR2 YENEEA. The CDR3 region is CASSPGLAGGRNEQFF. The CDR3 DNA sequence: TGTGCCAGCAGCCCCGGTCTAGCGGGAGGGCGCAATGAGCAGTTCTTC. The complete variable domain, with remaining parts taken from reference TRBV11-3 and TRBJ2-1, reads EAGVVQSPRYKIIEKKQPVAFWCNPISGHNTLYWYLQNLGQGPELLIRYENEEAVDDSQLPKDRFSAERLKGVDSTLKIQPAELGDSAVYLCASSPGLAGGRNEQFFGPGTRLTVL.

The chain carries TRBV10-3 and TRBJ1-1; 10 nucleotides align to TRBD1. This CDR3 is 14 amino acids long. The V and J ends lost 8 bases and 1 base, in that order; junction bases with no gene match: 4. The germline gives CDR1 ENHRY, CDR2 SYGVKD. CDR3 amino acids: CAIGGDRGNTEAFF. The DNA of the CDR3 is TGTGCCATCGGAGGGGACAGGGGGAACACTGAAGCTTTCTTT.